This TCR beta chain was sequenced for a study of T cell changes during pregnancy in multiple sclerosis. TCRdb keeps only in-frame clones here, not all; method: immunoSEQ multiplex PCR. The table has around 38,000 clones, 91% seen once. The germline V and J ends were trimmed by 5 bases and 0 bases, with 14 bases remaining between them. The CDR3 length is 16 residues. Germline CDR1 is LNHDA and CDR2 is SQIVND (reference sequence). The starting material was CD8+ T cells from peripheral blood mononuclear cells, obtained in the second trimester of pregnancy. The rearrangement links TRBV19 to TRBJ2-4, with D unresolved. This TCR was recovered from a female donor with multiple sclerosis, enrolled in a pregnancy study. This CDR3 is CASSLPARVAKNIQYF. In DNA form, the CDR3 reads TGTGCCAGTAGTCTACCCGCCCGGGTAGCCAAAAACATTCAGTACTTC.